This paragraph covers one T cell receptor beta chain sequence. This sample was included in a study of PD-1 blockade in mismatch repair-deficient tumors. The CDR3 length is 15 residues. Germline values: CDR1 SGDLS, CDR2 YYNGEE. With 0 bases removed from V and 5 bases from J, the gap between germline ends came to 11 bases. Sequenced by immunoSEQ multiplex PCR; TCRdb stores in-frame clones only, minus some. The sample has roughly 110,000 clones, about three quarters seen once. The V and J genes are TRBV9 and TRBJ2-2; D gene ambiguous. The clonotype originates from an adult with mismatch repair-deficient cancer. The source material was peripheral blood, sampled approximately 64 weeks after starting pembrolizumab. CDR3 amino acids: CASSVGPERTGELFF. CDR3 in DNA: TGTGCCAGCAGCGTAGGTCCCGAAAGGACCGGGGAGCTGTTTTTT.